This record covers a single TCR beta chain. The CDR3 has 13 residues. V was trimmed by 5 bases and J by 0 bases, leaving 7 bases between them. Germline V gene data show CDR1 as MNHEY and CDR2 as SMNVEV (reference sequence). The data were obtained in a study of shared clonotypes between healthy human individuals. Clones were sequenced by immunoSEQ multiplex PCR, and TCRdb holds only the in-frame ones, with some missing. The sample lists roughly 2.5 million clones; 90% to 95% were seen once. The chain has TRBV27 and TRBJ1-1; unclear D gene. This receptor was obtained from a man aged 18 to 35 in good health. The specimen was naive CD4+ T cells sorted from blood. Indicated subset: CD45RA+ positively selected. CDR3 region: CASSTLMNTEAFF. The CDR3 nucleotides are TGTGCCAGCAGTACCCTCATGAACACTGAAGCTTTCTTT.